These 20 T cell receptor beta chains originate from one sample sequenced in a study of blood T cell repertoires in COVID-19. Assay used: immunoSEQ multiplex PCR; TCRdb lists only in-frame clones, some missing. The sample shows roughly 50,000 clones, over 75% of them seen only once. Sequenced input: peripheral blood. The receptors here all came from a human donor in a cohort sampled during active COVID-19.

This rearrangement joins TRBV6-5 to TRBJ2-1; the match to TRBD1 covers 10 bases. CDR1 is MNHEY and CDR2 is SVGAGI in the germline V gene. Trimming at V came to 4 bases and at J to 1 base, leaving 1 base not matched to a gene. This CDR3 region has 15 residues. CDR3 residues: CASSSGQGSYNEQFF. The CDR3 DNA is TGTGCCAGCAGTTCGGGACAGGGGTCCTACAATGAGCAGTTCTTC.

V usage is TRBV19 and J usage is TRBJ1-5; D possibly corresponds to TRBD1 (6 bases). Germline V lookup: CDR1 LNHDA, CDR2 SQIVND (reference sequence). Between the trimmed V and J ends, which lost 7 bases and 5 bases, there was a span of 15 bases. There are 14 residues in the CDR3. The CDR3 spells CASTTLQGDQPQHF. The DNA for the CDR3 is TGTGCCAGTACCACCCTACAGGGAGATCAGCCCCAGCATTTT.

This clone appeared once. This sequence joins TRBV19 and TRBJ2-5; tentative D call: TRBD1 (6 bases). CDR1 LNHDA and CDR2 SQIVND come from the germline V gene (reference sequence). The CDR3 is 15 amino acids. The germline V and J ends were trimmed by 5 bases and 1 base, with 14 bases remaining between them. This CDR3 is CASSPTSTGQETQYF. DNA for the CDR3: TGTGCCAGTAGTCCTACCTCGACAGGCCAAGAGACCCAGTACTTC.

The chain is built from TRBV18 and TRBJ1-1; the match to TRBD1 covers 7 bases. The CDR3 consists of 14 residues. The V gene end was trimmed by 1 base and the J gene end by 2 bases; junction bases not matched to a gene: 1. Looked up from germline, CDR1 is KGHSH and CDR2 is LQKENI. Here the CDR3 reads CASSPQGANTEAFF. In DNA, the CDR3 is TGTGCCAGCTCACCACAGGGGGCAAACACTGAAGCTTTCTTT. The full variable domain, rest sourced from reference TRBV18 and TRBJ1-1, is NAGVMQNPRHLVRRRGQEARLRCSPMKGHSHVYWYRQLPEEGLKFMVYLQKENIIDESGMPKERFSAEFPKEGPSILRIQQVVRGDSAAYFCASSPQGANTEAFFGQGTRLTVV.

This clone was detected a few times. This chain links TRBV6-6 with TRBJ1-1; D remains unclear. The CDR3 sequence is 13 residues long. Germline CDR1 reads MNHNY; CDR2 reads SVGAGI (reference sequence). The V end was cut by 4 bases, the J end by 7 bases, with 13 bases between. The CDR3 region has the DNA TGTGCCAGCAGTTCGACTCCGGGGAGTGAAGCTTTCTTT. It translates to CASSSTPGSEAFF.

This chain connects TRBV3-1 (or the pseudogene TRBV3-2) to TRBJ2-2; 11 bases are a match to TRBD1. The ends lost 4 bases at V and 7 bases at J; junction bases unmatched: 8. This CDR3 is built from 16 residues. Germline CDR1 is LGHDT and CDR2 is YNNKEL (reference sequence). DNA for the CDR3: TGTGCCAGCAGCCGTGGACAGGGGGCGCAGGGCGGGGAGCTGTTTTTT. The encoded protein is CASSRGQGAQGGELFF.

This chain links TRBV24-1 with TRBJ2-3, with 11 bases lining up with TRBD1. V was clipped by 2 bases and J by 2 bases; unmatched bases: 8. Germline V lookup: CDR1 KGHDR, CDR2 SFDVKD. This CDR3 has 18 amino acids. CDR3 in DNA: TGTGCCACCAGTGATTCCGGGACAGGGGGTATGTACACAGATACGCAGTATTTT. This translates into CATSDSGTGGMYTDTQYF.

The chain combines TRBV28 with TRBJ2-7; possible D gene TRBD1, 6 bases. Trimming took 3 bases from V and 2 from J, leaving 17 bases between them. This CDR3 region has 16 residues. Germline-derived CDR1 and CDR2 are MDHEN and SYDVKM. CDR3 loop: CASSFPVDRGTYEQYF. CDR3 nucleotide sequence: TGTGCCAGCAGTTTCCCCGTGGACAGAGGAACCTACGAGCAGTACTTC.

This clone was counted at least ten times. The chain carries TRBV7-9 and TRBJ1-2; the match to TRBD1 covers 9 bases. Germline-derived CDR1 and CDR2 are SEHNR and FQNEAQ (reference sequence). Trimming removed 1 base from V and 6 bases from J; junction bases left unmatched: 3. The CDR3 is made up of 14 amino acids. The chain's CDR3 is CASSLDRGRDGYTF. The CDR3 DNA reads TGTGCCAGCAGCTTAGACAGGGGGCGTGATGGCTACACCTTC.

The DNA of the CDR3 is TGCGCCAGCAGCCGTGAGGGGGCGAATCAGCCCCAGCATTTT. The encoded protein is CASSREGANQPQHF. V and J are TRBV5-1 and TRBJ1-5, with 7 bases lining up with TRBD1. The J segment lost 4 bases and the V segment lost 4 bases, leaving 5 bases of the junction unmatched. This CDR3 is built from 14 residues. Germline assignment: CDR1 SGHRS and CDR2 YFSETQ.

This chain uses TRBV2 with TRBJ2-2; D remains ambiguous. From germline, CDR1 is SNHLY and CDR2 FYNNEI. The length of the CDR3 is 13 residues. Trimming cost V 2 bases and J 6 bases, with 7 bases left between them. CDR3 in amino acids: CASSELSPGELFF. The CDR3 DNA sequence: TGTGCCAGCAGTGAATTGAGCCCCGGGGAGCTGTTTTTT.

The V gene is TRBV6-5, the J gene TRBJ2-7; 7 nucleotides match TRBD1. The CDR3 covers 13 residues. V lost 6 bases and J lost 2; bases outside the gene matches: 4. Germline assignment: CDR1 MNHEY and CDR2 SVGAGI. The CDR3 region has the DNA TGTGCCAGCAGCAGGGACAGAGCCTACGAGCAGTACTTC. It yields the protein CASSRDRAYEQYF.

Concerning this clone: Sequence at one end of the junction differs from germline and may be a read error. The chain has TRBV30 and TRBJ1-2, with 7 nucleotides matching TRBD1. Germline CDR1 is GTSNPN and CDR2 is SVGIG (reference sequence). The CDR3 is 11 residues long. CDR3 coding DNA: TGTGCCTGGAGACAGGGGTATGACTACACCTTC. Protein product: CAWRQGYDYTF.

The genes are TRBV28 and TRBJ2-3, with 9 bases fitting TRBD1. The J segment lost 4 bases and the V segment lost 10 bases, leaving 3 bases of the junction unmatched. Germline loops: CDR1 MDHEN, CDR2 SYDVKM. This CDR3 is built from 12 residues. CDR3 region: CATQGAADTQYF. CDR3 DNA sequence: TGTGCCACACAGGGGGCAGCAGATACGCAGTATTTT. The full variable domain, with the rest looked up from reference TRBV28 and TRBJ2-3, is DVKVTQSSRYLVKRTGEKVFLECVQDMDHENMFWYRQDPGLGLRLIYFSYDVKMKEKGDIPEGYSVSREKKERFSLILESASTNQTSMYLCATQGAADTQYFGPGTRLTVL.

The chain is built from TRBV19 and TRBJ1-4; D remains unclear. Germline CDR1 LNHDA, CDR2 SQIVND (reference sequence). V was trimmed by 7 bases and J by 3 bases, leaving 9 bases between them. CDR3 length: 13 residues. The CDR3 DNA follows: TGTGCCAGTAACCGGGTGGCTAATGAAAAACTGTTTTTT. Amino acids: CASNRVANEKLFF.

This clone was seen a few times. V is TRBV5-1 and J is TRBJ1-4; 12 bases line up with TRBD1. This CDR3 contains 19 residues. Losses at the gene ends were 0 bases for V and 3 bases for J; bases not matched to a gene: 9. Per the germline V gene, CDR1 is SGHRS and CDR2 is YFSETQ. The CDR3 here is CASSLAGTGGPLANEKLFF. The CDR3 DNA follows: TGCGCCAGCAGCTTGGCCGGGACAGGGGGCCCGCTCGCTAATGAAAAACTGTTTTTT.

The V gene is TRBV4-2, the J gene TRBJ1-5, with TRBD1 matching over 7 bases. Germline V gene data show CDR1 as LGHNA and CDR2 as YNFKEQ. The CDR3 spans 17 residues. The V and J ends lost 0 bases and 4 bases, in that order; junction bases with no gene match: 9. CDR3 loop: CASSQDRTGLGNQPQHF. CDR3 nucleotide sequence: TGTGCCAGCAGCCAAGATAGGACAGGTCTCGGAAATCAGCCCCAGCATTTT.

The chain is built from TRBV7-2 and TRBJ2-7, with D tentatively TRBD1 (6 bases). The V end was cut by 5 bases, the J end by 4 bases, with 9 bases between. Per the germline V gene, CDR1 is SGHTA and CDR2 is FQGNSA. There are 12 residues in the CDR3. Written as DNA, the CDR3 is TGTGCCAGCAGCCTTACAGGGTACGAGCAGTACTTC. Protein: CASSLTGYEQYF.

The chain carries TRBV4-2 and TRBJ2-7, with TRBD2 matching over 8 bases. The CDR3 is made up of 18 amino acids. Germline values: CDR1 LGHNA, CDR2 YNFKEQ. Germline trimming cut 0 bases from V and 0 bases from J; bases unmatched to any gene: 10. CDR3 in amino acids: CASSQDLVRAGGSYEQYF. Here the CDR3 DNA reads TGTGCCAGCAGCCAAGATCTAGTTCGTGCGGGAGGCTCCTACGAGCAGTACTTC.

This chain links TRBV6-4 with TRBJ1-5, with no clear D. This CDR3 has 14 residues. V gave up 3 bases and J gave up 0 bases, with 6 bases separating them. Germline CDR1 and CDR2: MRHNA and SNTAGT. The CDR3 sequence: CASSEQISNQPQHF. The CDR3 DNA sequence: TGTGCCAGCAGTGAGCAGATTAGCAATCAGCCCCAGCATTTT.